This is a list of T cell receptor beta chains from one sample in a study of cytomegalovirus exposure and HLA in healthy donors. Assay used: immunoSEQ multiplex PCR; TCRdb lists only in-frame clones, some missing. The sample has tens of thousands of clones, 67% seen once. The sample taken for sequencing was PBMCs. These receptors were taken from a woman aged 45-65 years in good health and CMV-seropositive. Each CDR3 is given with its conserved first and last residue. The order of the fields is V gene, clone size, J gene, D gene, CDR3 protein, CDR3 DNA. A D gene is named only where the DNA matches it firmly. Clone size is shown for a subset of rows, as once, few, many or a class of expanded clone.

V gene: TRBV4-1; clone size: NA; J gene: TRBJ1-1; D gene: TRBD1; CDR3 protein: CASSQDPGTGMNTEAFF; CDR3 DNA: TGCGCCAGCAGCCAAGACCCTGGGACAGGAATGAACACTGAAGCTTTCTTT
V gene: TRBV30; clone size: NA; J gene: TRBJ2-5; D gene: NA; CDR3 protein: CAWSVRVQETQYF; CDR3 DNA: TGTGCCTGGAGTGTACGCGTGCAAGAGACCCAGTACTTC
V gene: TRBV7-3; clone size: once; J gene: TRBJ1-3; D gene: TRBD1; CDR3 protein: CASRQGPYSGNTIYF; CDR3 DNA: TGTGCCAGCAGACAGGGGCCCTACTCTGGAAACACCATATATTTT
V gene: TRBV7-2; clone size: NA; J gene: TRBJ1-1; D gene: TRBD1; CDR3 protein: CASSTPGGEAFF; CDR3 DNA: TGTGCCAGCAGCACACCAGGGGGTGAAGCTTTCTTT
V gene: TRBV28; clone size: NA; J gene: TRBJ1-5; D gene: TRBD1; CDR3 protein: CASSLSRDRDGQPQHF; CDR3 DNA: TGTGCCAGCAGTTTATCCCGAGACAGGGACGGTCAGCCCCAGCATTTT
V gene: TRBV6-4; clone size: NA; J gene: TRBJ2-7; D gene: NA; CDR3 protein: CASSVEQGPYEQYF; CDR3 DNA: TGTGCCAGCAGTGTGGAACAGGGTCCCTACGAGCAGTACTTC
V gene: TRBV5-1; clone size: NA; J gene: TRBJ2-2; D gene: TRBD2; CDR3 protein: CASSSGLAGGPNTGELFF; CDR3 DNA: TGCGCCAGCAGCTCCGGACTAGCGGGGGGTCCGAACACCGGGGAGCTGTTTTTT
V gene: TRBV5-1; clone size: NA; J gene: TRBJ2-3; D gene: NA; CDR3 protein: CASSSLGKRGVENAGTDTQYF; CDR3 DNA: TGCGCCAGCAGCTCTCTAGGAAAGCGAGGAGTAGAGAATGCGGGCACAGATACGCAGTATTTT
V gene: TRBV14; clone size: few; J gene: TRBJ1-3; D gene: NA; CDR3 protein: CASSQDSRASGNTIYF; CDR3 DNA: TGTGCCAGCAGCCAAGATTCCAGGGCCTCTGGAAACACCATATATTTT
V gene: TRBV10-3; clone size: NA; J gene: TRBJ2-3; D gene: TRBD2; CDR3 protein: CAITPESRTSGGADTQYF; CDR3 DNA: TGTGCCATCACTCCGGAGTCAAGGACTAGCGGGGGGGCAGATACGCAGTATTTT
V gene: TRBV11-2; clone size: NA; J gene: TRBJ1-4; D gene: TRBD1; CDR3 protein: CASSPGTGDEKLFF; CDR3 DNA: TGTGCCAGCAGCCCCGGGACAGGTGATGAAAAACTGTTTTTT
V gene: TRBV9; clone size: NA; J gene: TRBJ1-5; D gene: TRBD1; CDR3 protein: CASSVGGDRNQPQHF; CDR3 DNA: TGTGCCAGCAGCGTAGGGGGGGACAGAAATCAGCCCCAGCATTTT
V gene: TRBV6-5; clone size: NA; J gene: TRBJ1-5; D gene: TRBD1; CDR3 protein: CASSSPGQGNQPQHF; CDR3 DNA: TGTGCCAGCAGCTCTCCGGGACAGGGGAATCAGCCCCAGCATTTT
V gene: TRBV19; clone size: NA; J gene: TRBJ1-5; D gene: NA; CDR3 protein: CASSPTGRAREPQHF; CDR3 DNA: TGTGCCAGTAGTCCTACAGGTAGAGCACGGGAGCCCCAGCATTTT
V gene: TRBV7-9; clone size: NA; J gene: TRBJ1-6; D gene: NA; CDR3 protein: CASSPTGRSSALHF; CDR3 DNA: TGTGCCAGCAGCCCGACAGGCCGATCCTCAGCCCTCCACTTT
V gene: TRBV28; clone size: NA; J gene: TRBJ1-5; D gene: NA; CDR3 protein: CAYRGSQPQHF; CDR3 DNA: TGTGCCTATCGGGGGAGTCAGCCCCAGCATTTT
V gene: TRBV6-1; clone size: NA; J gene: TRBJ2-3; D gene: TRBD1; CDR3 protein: CASNLGQEDTQYF; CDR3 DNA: TGTGCCAGCAATCTTGGACAGGAGGATACGCAGTATTTT
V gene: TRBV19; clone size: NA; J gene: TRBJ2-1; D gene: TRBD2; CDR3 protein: CASSRAAGGQNEQFF; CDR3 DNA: TGTGCCAGTAGTCGGGCAGCGGGGGGGCAGAATGAGCAGTTCTTC
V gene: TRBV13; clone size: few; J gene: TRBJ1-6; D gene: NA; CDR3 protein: CASRFRRGGSYNSPLHF; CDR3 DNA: TGTGCCAGCAGATTCAGACGGGGTGGGTCCTATAATTCACCCCTCCACTTT
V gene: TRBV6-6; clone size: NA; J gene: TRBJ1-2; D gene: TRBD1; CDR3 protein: CASSTEGQPPYGYTF; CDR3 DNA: TGTGCCAGCAGTACTGAGGGACAGCCACCTTATGGCTACACCTTC
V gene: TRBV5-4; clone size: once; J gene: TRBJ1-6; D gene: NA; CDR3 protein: CASSGRVTGNSPLHF; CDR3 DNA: TGTGCCAGCAGCGGGAGGGTGACCGGGAATTCACCCCTCCACTTT
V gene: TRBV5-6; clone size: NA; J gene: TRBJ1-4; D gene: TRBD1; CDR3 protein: CASSLLRGTGTTNEKLFF; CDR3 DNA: TGTGCCAGCAGCTTGCTTCGGGGGACAGGGACTACTAATGAAAAACTGTTTTTT
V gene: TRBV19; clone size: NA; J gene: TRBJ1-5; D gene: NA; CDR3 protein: CASSITGTGGHQPQHF; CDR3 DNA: TGTGCCAGTAGTATCACGGGGACGGGGGGTCATCAGCCCCAGCATTTT
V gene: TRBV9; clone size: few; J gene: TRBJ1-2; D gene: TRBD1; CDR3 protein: CASSERGQGYGYTF; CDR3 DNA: TGTGCCAGCAGCGAAAGGGGACAGGGGTATGGCTACACCTTC
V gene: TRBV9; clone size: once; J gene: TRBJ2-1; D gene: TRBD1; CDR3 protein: CASSLHRDRVNEQFF; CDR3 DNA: TGTGCCAGCAGTCTACACCGGGACAGGGTGAATGAGCAGTTCTTC
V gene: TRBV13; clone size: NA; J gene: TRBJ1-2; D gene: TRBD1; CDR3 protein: CASSVRDRGKNYGYTF; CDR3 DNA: TGTGCCAGCAGCGTCCGGGACAGGGGAAAGAACTATGGCTACACCTTC
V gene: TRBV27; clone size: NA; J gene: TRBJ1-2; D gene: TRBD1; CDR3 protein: CASSRDRGGGGYTF; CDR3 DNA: TGCGCCAGCAGCAGAGACAGGGGAGGGGGCGGCTACACCTTC
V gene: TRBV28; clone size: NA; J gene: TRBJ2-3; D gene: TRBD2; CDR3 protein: CAMGLAGGRNTQYF; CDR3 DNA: TGTGCCATGGGACTAGCGGGGGGGCGGAATACGCAGTATTTT
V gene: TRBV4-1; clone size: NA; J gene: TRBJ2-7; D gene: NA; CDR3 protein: CASSQGRGNYEQYF; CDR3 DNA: TGCGCCAGCAGCCAAGGGAGGGGAAACTACGAGCAGTACTTC
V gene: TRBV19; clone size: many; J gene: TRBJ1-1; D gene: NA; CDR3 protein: CASSPAGLNTEAFF; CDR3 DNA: TGTGCCAGTAGTCCGGCGGGCCTGAACACTGAAGCTTTCTTT
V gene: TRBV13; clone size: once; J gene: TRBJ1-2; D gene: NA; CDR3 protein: CASSFASNYGYTF; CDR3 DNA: TGTGCCAGCAGCTTCGCCAGTAACTATGGCTACACCTTC
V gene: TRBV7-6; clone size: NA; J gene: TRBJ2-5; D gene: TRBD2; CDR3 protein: CASSLGLAGVETQYF; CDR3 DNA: TGTGCCAGCAGCTTAGGACTAGCGGGGGTGGAGACCCAGTACTTC
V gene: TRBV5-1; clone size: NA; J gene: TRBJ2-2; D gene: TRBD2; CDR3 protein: CASSETSHTGELFF; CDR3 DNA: TGCGCCAGCAGCGAGACTAGCCACACCGGGGAGCTGTTTTTT
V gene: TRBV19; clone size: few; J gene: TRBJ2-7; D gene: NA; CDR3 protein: CASSIGPTARYEQYF; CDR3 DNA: TGTGCCAGTAGTATTGGGCCGACAGCCCGCTACGAGCAGTACTTC
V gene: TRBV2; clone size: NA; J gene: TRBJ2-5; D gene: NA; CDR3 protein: CASSRDTIETQYF; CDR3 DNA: TGTGCCAGCAGTCGGGACACCATAGAGACCCAGTACTTC
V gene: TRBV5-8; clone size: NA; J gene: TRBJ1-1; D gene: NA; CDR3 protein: CANSLVNTEAFF; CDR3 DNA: TGTGCCAACTCCTTGGTCAACACTGAAGCTTTCTTT
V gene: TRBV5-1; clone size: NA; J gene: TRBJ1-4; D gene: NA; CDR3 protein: CASSAGGENEKLFF; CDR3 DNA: TGCGCCAGCAGCGCCGGGGGAGAAAATGAAAAACTGTTTTTT
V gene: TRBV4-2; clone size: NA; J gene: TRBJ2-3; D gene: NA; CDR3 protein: CASSQDRSGAADTQYF; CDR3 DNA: TGTGCCAGCAGCCAAGATCGTAGTGGGGCAGCAGATACGCAGTATTTT
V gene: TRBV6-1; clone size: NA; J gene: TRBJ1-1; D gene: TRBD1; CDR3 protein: CASRIQGSTEAFF; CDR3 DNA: TGTGCCAGCAGAATACAGGGGAGTACTGAAGCTTTCTTT
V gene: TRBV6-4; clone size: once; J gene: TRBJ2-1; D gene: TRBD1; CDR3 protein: CASSLDSTGAANEQFF; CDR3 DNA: TGTGCCAGCAGCCTCGACTCGACAGGGGCTGCCAATGAGCAGTTCTTC
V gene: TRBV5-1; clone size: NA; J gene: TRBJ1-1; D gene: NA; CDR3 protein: CASSLGAAEAFF; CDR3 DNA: TGCGCCAGCAGCTTGGGAGCCGCTGAAGCTTTCTTT
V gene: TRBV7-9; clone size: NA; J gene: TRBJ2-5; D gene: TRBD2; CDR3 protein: CASSFGTSGGPGETQYF; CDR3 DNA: TGTGCCAGCAGCTTCGGGACTAGCGGGGGACCAGGAGAGACCCAGTACTTC
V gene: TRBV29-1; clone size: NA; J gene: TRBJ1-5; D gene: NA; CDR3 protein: CSVGGNDQPQHF; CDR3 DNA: TGCAGCGTGGGGGGAAACGATCAGCCCCAGCATTTT
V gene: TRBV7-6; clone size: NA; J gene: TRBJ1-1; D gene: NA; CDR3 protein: CASTKSGDPTDTEAFF; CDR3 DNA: TGTGCCAGCACTAAATCGGGGGATCCTACGGACACTGAAGCTTTCTTT
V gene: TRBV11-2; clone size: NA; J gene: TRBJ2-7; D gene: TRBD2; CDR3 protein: CASSSLAGAFSYEQYF; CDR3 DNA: TGTGCCAGCAGCTCCCTAGCGGGGGCCTTCTCCTACGAGCAGTACTTC
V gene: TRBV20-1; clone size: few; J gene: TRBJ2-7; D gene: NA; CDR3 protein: CSAYYYEQYF; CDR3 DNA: TGCAGTGCTTACTACTACGAGCAGTACTTC
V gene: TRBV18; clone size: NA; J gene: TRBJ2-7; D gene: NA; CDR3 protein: CASSLSQGSYEQYF; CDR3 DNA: TGTGCCAGCTCACTTTCGCAGGGCTCCTACGAGCAGTACTTC
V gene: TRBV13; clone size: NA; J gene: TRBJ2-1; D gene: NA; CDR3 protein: CASKEFRLVYNEQFF; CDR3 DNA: TGTGCCAGCAAGGAGTTCCGCTTGGTCTACAATGAGCAGTTCTTC
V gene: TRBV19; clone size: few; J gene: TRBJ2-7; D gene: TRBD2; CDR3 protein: CASSISGGADEQYF; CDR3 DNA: TGTGCCAGTAGTATAAGCGGGGGGGCCGACGAGCAGTACTTC
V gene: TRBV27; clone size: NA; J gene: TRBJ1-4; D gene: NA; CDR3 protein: CASSSEGFREKLFF; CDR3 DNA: TGTGCCAGCAGTTCGGAGGGGTTTCGCGAAAAACTGTTTTTT
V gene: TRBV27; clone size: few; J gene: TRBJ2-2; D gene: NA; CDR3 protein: CASSGGNTGELFF; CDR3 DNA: TGTGCCAGCAGTGGAGGGAACACCGGGGAGCTGTTTTTT
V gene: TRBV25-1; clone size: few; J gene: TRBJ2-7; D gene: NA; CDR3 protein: CASSFSSEQYF; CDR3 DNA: TGTGCCAGCAGTTTTAGCTCCGAGCAGTACTTC
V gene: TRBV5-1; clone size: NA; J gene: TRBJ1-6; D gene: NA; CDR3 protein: CASSLDINNPNSPLHF; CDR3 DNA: TGCGCCAGCAGCTTGGACATCAACAACCCTAATTCACCCCTCCACTTT
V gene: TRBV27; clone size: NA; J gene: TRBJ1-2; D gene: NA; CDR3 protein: CASSPLGDSYGYTF; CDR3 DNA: TGTGCCAGCAGTCCCCTGGGGGACTCTTATGGCTACACCTTC